Listed here is a single TCR beta chain. Its antigen is still unknown. The sample belongs to a study of T cell responses to AZD1222 COVID-19 vaccine. Study-level background: Pooled in the analysis were second doses at about 4 or about 12 weeks.

Overall study results and limits: Baseline seropositivity occurred in only a handful of AZD1222 recipients. Clonal diversity was possibly underestimated; the donors were predominantly white British and more often female. Following two doses of AZD1222, Spike-specific TCR breadth and depth rose.

Trimming at V came to 4 bases and at J to 2 bases, leaving 6 bases not matched to a gene. Germline V gene data show CDR1 as MNHEY and CDR2 as SVGEGT. The CDR3 has 15 residues. Produced via immunoSEQ multiplex PCR; TCRdb's table is partial and in-frame only. The sample carries about 140,000 clones, approximately 89% recorded once. Here the sequenced sample was peripheral blood, taken on day 0 of AZD1222 vaccination. The TCR was taken from an adult in good health. This sequence joins TRBV6-2 or TRBV6-3 and TRBJ2-3; 7 bases match TRBD2. CDR3 amino acids: CASSSSGEHTDTQYF. The CDR3 DNA reads TGTGCCAGCAGTTCAAGCGGGGAGCACACAGATACGCAGTATTTT.